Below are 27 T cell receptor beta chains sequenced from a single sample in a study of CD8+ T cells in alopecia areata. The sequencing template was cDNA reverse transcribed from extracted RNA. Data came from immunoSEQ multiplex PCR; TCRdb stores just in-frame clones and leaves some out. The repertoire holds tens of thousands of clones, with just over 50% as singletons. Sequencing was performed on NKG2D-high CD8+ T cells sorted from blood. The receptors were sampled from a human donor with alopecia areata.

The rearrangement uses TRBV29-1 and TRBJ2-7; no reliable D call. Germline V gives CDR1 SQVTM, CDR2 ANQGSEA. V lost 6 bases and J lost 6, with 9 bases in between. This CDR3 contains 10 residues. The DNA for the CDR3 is TGCAGCGTCCTAAAAGGCGAGCAGTACTTC. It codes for CSVLKGEQYF.

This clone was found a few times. The CDR3 bases are TGTGCCAGCAGCTTACAGGGCGGCACTGAAGCTTTCTTT. Encoded protein: CASSLQGGTEAFF. V is TRBV7-9 and J is TRBJ1-1; possible D gene TRBD1, 5 bases. CDR3 length equals 13 residues. Germline CDR1 and CDR2: SEHNR and FQNEAQ (reference sequence). V gave up 2 bases and J gave up 4 bases, with 8 bases separating them.

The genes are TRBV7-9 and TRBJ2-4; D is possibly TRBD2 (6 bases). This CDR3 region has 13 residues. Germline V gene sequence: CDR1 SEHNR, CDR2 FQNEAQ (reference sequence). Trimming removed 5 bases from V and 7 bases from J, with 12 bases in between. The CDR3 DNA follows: TGTGCCAGCAGCCCGACTAGTATCAACATTCAGTACTTC. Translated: CASSPTSINIQYF.

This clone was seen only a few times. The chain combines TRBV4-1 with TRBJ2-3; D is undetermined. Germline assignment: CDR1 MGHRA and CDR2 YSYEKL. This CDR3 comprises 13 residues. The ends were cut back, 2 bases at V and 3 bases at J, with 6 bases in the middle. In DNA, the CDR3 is TGCGCCAGCAGCCAATTCTTGACAGATACGCAGTATTTT. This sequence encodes CASSQFLTDTQYF.

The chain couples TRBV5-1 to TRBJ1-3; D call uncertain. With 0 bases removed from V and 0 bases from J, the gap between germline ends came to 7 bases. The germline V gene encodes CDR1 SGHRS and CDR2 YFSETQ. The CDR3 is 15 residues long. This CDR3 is CASSLDRSSGNTIYF. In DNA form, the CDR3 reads TGCGCCAGCAGCTTGGACCGGAGCTCTGGAAACACCATATATTTT. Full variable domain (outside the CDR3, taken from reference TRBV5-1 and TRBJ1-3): KAGVTQTPRYLIKTRGQQVTLSCSPISGHRSVSWYQQTPGQGLQFLFEYFSETQRNKGNFPGRFSGRQFSNSRSEMNVSTLELGDSALYLCASSLDRSSGNTIYFGEGSWLTVV.

Here the CDR3 DNA reads TGTGCCAGCAGCTTGACCGGGGTTGAGCAGTACTTC. As protein: CASSLTGVEQYF. The V gene is TRBV7-2, the J gene TRBJ2-7; possible D gene TRBD2, 5 bases. V gave up 3 bases and J gave up 7 bases, with 10 bases separating them. The CDR3 is made up of 12 amino acids. The germline V gene has CDR1 SGHTA and CDR2 FQGNSA. Full variable domain (rest looked up from reference TRBV7-2 and TRBJ2-7): GAGVSQSPSNKVTEKGKDVELRCDPISGHTALYWYRQSLGQGLEFLIYFQGNSAPDKSGLPSDRFSAERTGGSVSTLTIQRTQQEDSAVYLCASSLTGVEQYFGPGTRLTVT.

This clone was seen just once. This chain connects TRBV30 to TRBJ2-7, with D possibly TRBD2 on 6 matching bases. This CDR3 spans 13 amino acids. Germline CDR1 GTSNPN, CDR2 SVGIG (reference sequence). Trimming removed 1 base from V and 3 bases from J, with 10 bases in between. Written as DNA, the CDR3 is TGTGCCTGGAGTGCTTTCGGGGGCTACGAGCAGTACTTC. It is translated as CAWSAFGGYEQYF.

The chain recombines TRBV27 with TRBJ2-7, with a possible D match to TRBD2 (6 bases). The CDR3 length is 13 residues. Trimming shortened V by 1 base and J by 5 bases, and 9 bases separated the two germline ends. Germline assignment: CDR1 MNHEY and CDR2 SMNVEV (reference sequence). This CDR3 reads CASSLLWGDEQYF. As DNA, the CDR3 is TGTGCCAGCAGTTTATTGTGGGGGGACGAGCAGTACTTC.

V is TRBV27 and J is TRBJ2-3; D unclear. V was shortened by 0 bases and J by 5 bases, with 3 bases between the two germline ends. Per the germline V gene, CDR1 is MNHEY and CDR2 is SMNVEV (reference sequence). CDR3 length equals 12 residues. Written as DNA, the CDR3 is TGTGCCAGCAGTTTATCGAAAGATACGCAGTATTTT. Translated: CASSLSKDTQYF.

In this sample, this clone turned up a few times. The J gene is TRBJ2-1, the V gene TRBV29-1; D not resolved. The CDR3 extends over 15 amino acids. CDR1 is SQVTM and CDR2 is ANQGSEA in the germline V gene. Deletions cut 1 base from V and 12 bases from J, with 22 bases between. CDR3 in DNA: TGCAGCGTTGAAGGACCCCCTTCTCTACGGAGTGGGCAGTTCTTC. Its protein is CSVEGPPSLRSGQFF.

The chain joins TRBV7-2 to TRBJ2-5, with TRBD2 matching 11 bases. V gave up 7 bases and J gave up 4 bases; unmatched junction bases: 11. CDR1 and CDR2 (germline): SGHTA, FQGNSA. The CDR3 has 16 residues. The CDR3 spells CASILIAGGHSETQYF. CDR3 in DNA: TGTGCCAGCATCCTAATAGCGGGGGGGCATTCAGAGACCCAGTACTTC.

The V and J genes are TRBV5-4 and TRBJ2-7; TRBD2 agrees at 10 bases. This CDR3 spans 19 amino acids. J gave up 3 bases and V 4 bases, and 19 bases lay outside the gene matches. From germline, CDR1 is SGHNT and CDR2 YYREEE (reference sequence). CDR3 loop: CASSLIGTSAPGVVYEQYF. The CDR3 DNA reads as TGTGCCAGCAGCCTAATCGGGACTAGCGCCCCCGGGGTAGTCTACGAGCAGTACTTC.

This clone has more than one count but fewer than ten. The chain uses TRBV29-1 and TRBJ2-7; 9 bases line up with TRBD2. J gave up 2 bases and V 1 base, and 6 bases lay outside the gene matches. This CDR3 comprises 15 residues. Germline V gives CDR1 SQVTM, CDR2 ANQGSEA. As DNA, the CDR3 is TGCAGCGTTGAAGGGTTAGGCGGGAGGGCCTACGAGCAGTACTTC. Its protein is CSVEGLGGRAYEQYF.

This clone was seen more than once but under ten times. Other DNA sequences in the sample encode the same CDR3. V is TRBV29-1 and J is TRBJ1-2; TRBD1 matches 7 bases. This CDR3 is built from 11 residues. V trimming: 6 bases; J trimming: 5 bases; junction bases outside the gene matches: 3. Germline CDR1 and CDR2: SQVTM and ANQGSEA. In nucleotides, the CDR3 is TGCAGCGTCCGGACAGGTTATGGCTACACCTTC. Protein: CSVRTGYGYTF.

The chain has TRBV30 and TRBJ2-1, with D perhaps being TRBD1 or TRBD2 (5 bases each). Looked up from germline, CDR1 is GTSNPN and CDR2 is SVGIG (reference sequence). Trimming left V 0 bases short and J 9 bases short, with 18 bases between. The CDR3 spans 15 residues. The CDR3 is CAWSVWDPPTTEQFF. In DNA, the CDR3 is TGTGCCTGGAGTGTGTGGGACCCCCCCACAACTGAGCAGTTCTTC.

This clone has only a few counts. The DNA for the CDR3 is TGTGCCAGCAGTGTTAGAATCCACGAGCAGTACTTC. This translates into CASSVRIHEQYF. The gene calls are TRBV7-9 and TRBJ2-7; D is undetermined. The CDR3 runs 12 residues. From germline, CDR1 is SEHNR and CDR2 FQNEAQ (reference sequence). Trimming cost V 6 bases and J 5 bases, with 11 bases left between them.

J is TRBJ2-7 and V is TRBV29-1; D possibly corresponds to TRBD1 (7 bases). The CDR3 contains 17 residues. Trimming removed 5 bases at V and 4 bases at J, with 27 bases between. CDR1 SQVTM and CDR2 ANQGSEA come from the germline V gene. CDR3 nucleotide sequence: TGCAGCGTTCCCAGAGCAGGGGGGATATATGTCCCATACGAGCAGTACTTC. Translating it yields CSVPRAGGIYVPYEQYF.

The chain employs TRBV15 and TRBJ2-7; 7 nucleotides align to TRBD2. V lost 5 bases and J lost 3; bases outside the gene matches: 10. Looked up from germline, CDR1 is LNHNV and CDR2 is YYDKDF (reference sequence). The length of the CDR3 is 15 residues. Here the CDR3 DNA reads TGTGCCACCAGCCCCGTATCGAGCGGGGACTACGAGCAGTACTTC. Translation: CATSPVSSGDYEQYF.

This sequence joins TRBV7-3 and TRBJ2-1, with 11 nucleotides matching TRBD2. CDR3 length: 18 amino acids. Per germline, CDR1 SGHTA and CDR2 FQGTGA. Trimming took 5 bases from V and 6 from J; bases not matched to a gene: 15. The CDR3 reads CASSPPHPSGGNSNEQFF. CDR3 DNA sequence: TGTGCCAGCAGCCCGCCGCACCCTAGCGGGGGGAATAGCAATGAGCAGTTCTTC.

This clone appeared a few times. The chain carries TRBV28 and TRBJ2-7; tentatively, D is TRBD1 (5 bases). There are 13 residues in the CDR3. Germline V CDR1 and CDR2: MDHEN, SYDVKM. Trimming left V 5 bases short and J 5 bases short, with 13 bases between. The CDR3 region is CASSDQGGDEQYF. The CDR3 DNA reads TGTGCCAGCAGTGACCAGGGCGGTGACGAGCAGTACTTC.

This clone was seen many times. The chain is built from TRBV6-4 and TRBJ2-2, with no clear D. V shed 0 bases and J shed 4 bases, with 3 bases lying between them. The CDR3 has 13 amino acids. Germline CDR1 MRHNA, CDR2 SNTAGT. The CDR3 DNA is TGTGCCAGCAGTGACTCGAGCACCGGGGAGCTGTTTTTT. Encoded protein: CASSDSSTGELFF.

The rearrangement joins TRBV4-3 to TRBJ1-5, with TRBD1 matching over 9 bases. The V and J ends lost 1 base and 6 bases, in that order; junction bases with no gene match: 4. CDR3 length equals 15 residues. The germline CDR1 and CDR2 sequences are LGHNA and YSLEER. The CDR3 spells CASSQGQGVGQPQHF. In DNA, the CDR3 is TGCGCCAGCAGCCAAGGACAGGGGGTCGGTCAGCCCCAGCATTTT.

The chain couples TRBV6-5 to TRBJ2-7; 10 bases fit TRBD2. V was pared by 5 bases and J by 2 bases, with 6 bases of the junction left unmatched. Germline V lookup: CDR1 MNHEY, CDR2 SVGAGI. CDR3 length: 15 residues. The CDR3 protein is CASSPTSGTTYEQYF. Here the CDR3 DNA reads TGTGCCAGCAGTCCAACTAGCGGGACTACCTACGAGCAGTACTTC.

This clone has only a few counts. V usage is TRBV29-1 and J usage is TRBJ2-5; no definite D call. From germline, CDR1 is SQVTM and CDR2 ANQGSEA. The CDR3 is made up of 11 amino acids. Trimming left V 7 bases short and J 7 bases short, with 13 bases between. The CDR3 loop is CSGTLDGTQYF. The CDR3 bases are TGCAGCGGAACCCTGGACGGGACCCAGTACTTC.

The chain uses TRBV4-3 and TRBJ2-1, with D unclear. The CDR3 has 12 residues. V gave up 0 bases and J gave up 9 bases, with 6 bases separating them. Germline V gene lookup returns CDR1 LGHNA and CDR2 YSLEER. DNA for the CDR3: TGCGCCAGCAGCCAAGATTCGGTTGAGCAGTTCTTC. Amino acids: CASSQDSVEQFF.

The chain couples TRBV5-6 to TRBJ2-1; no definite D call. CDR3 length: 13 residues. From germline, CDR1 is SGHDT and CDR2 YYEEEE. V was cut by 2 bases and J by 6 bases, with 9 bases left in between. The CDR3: CASSFAASNEQFF. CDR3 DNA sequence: TGTGCCAGCAGCTTTGCGGCGTCCAATGAGCAGTTCTTC.

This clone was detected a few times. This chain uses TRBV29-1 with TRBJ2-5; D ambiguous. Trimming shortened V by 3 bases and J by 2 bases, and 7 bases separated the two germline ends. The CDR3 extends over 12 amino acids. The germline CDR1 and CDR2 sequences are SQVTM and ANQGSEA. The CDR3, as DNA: TGCAGCGTTGAGATGGGGCAAGAGACCCAGTACTTC. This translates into CSVEMGQETQYF.